This T cell receptor (beta chain) is drawn from a study of blood T cell repertoires in COVID-19 (dated by TCRdb to 2020 to 2021). For the study in its entirety: Samples from collaborators originated in the United States, Italy and Spain and spanned both the acute and convalescent phases of COVID-19. The material from the prospective study consisted of cDNA or gDNA derived from T cells, B-cell-depleted T cells, or PBMCs. Subjects who had been exposed to COVID-19, were actively infected with it, or had recovered from it provided the deeply sampled blood TCRbeta repertoires that made up the dataset. The repertoires were released in a freely available public database meant as a resource for research on the immune response to SARS-CoV-2. The samples were drawn from two sources: the first 160 participants of the ongoing ImmuneRACE study, and 1,000 to 1,500 subjects contributed by 6 global collaborators. Sample metadata almost always included a de-identified subject ID, COVID-19 status, age in years and sex. Where available, HLA class I and class II types were obtained from metadata supplied by the sample provider rather than from assay-based typing.

Results the study describes overall, beyond this receptor: The amount of clinical and demographic metadata varied by source and participant and was provided uncurated.

One collaborating source in Seattle enrolled patients during active infection and followed them longitudinally through the course of disease. Collaborating institutions collected whole blood in K2EDTA tubes following their own protocols. For TCRbeta analysis, collaborators shipped samples as frozen whole blood, isolated PBMCs, or DNA extracted from either of those sample types. The immunoSEQ Assay, a bias-controlled multiplex PCR, was used to amplify TCRbeta CDR3 regions from genomic DNA. For the original study's pipeline: Nucleated cell counts per sample were estimated from amplification of reference gene primers within the assay. To quantify the absolute abundance of each unique TCRbeta CDR3 rearrangement, sequence reads were collapsed and filtered. For each sample, productive Simpson clonality was calculated by taking the square root of Simpson's diversity index across productive rearrangements. The clones in this table, taken by TCRdb from immuneACCESS, are in-frame only. Not every clone is retained; where verified, under half of the shortfall comes from an unresolved V gene, and the cause of the rest is unknown. The D gene and trimming were derived from the DNA, and the V and J assignments and clone size from that table. The sample table lists roughly 380,000 clones, over 85% of them with a count of one. In total, the top ten clones hold around 3.9% of the sample.

Comment on this clone: It has no known antigen specificity. Base qualities are missing; no much larger clone stands one base away.

Sequenced sample: peripheral blood. The receptor was derived from a woman aged 60-75 years with COVID-19, enrolled during active disease.

The CDR3 protein: CASSQAGGRNSPLHF. DNA sequence: TGTGCCAGCAGCCAAGCCGGGGGGCGTAATTCACCCCTCCACTTT. The receptor chain draws on TRBV3-1 (or the pseudogene TRBV3-2) and TRBJ1-6; possibly the D gene is TRBD1, per 6 matching bases. Inclusive of the bounding cysteine and phenylalanine, the CDR3 is 15 residues long. Solely the CDR3 DNA is kept, with 45 bases framed from the first base. The germline V gene (reference sequence) supplies CDR1 LGHDT and CDR2 YNNKEL. V lost 1 base and J lost 6 bases; the stretch between them is 10 bases long.